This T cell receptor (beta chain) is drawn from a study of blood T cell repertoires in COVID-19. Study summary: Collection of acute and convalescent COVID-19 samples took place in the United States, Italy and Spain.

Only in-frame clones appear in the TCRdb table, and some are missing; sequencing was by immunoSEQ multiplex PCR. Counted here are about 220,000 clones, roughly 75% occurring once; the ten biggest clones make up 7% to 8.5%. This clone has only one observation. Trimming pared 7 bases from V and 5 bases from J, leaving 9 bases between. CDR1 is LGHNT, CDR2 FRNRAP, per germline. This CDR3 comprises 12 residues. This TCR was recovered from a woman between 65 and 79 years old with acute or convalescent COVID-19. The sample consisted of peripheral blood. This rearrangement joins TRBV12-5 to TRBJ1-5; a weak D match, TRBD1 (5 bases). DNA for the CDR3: TGTGCTAGTGCCTGGGGGGATCAGCCCCAGCATTTT. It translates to CASAWGDQPQHF.